Listed here are 9 T cell receptor beta chains from one sample, sequenced in a study of vaccination and CD4 T cells after COVID-19. With the Oncomine TCR Beta short-read assay, DNA from cultured CD4+ T cells was sequenced. TCRdb reanalysed the PCR reads using MiXCR and keeps one entry per CDR3 protein. The data show about 3,500 distinct CDR3 sequences, roughly 17% seen once. Treatment reported: roughly 11-day PBMC culture with coronavirus spike peptide pools or control peptides (ViraFEST assay). Their target antigens are unknown. The sequencing input was CD4+ T cells from blood, cultured in vitro. Receptor source: a human donor who had recovered from COVID-19.

As concerns this clonotype: Just one base apart from a much larger clone, this may be a read error. The V gene is TRBV6-1, the J gene TRBJ1-6; 11 positions agree with TRBD1. From germline, CDR1 is MNHNS and CDR2 SASEGT. The CDR3 extends over 16 amino acids. CDR3 nucleotides: TGTACCAGCGTAACCCGGGACAGGGGGTTCGGTTCACCCCTCCACTTT. Amino acid sequence: CTSVTRDRGFGSPLHF.

The chain joins TRBV19 to TRBJ2-4; D tentatively fits TRBD1 or TRBD2 (6 bases each). The ends were cut back, 6 bases at V and 0 bases at J, with 15 bases in the middle. In germline, CDR1 is LNHDA, CDR2 SQIVND (reference sequence). The CDR3 runs to 16 residues. The CDR3 DNA follows: TGTGCCAGTAGCCCCGGGGGCTCATTAGCCAAAAACATTCAGTACTTC. Translating it yields CASSPGGSLAKNIQYF.

The chain couples TRBV6-1 to TRBJ2-1; 8 bases agree with TRBD2. Germline loops: CDR1 MNHNS, CDR2 SASEGT. The V and J ends lost 10 bases and 6 bases, in that order; junction bases with no gene match: 8. CDR3 length equals 13 residues. The CDR3 protein is CATRGGGGNEQFF. CDR3 DNA sequence: TGTGCCACTCGGGGGGGTGGTGGCAATGAGCAGTTCTTC.

Judged by abundance, this clonotype is medium-sized. The J gene is TRBJ2-5, the V gene TRBV5-1; D might be TRBD1 (6 bases). CDR3 length: 15 residues. CDR1 and CDR2 (germline): SGHRS, YFSETQ. V was shortened by 4 bases and J by 0 bases, with 13 bases between the two germline ends. The CDR3 DNA sequence: TGCGCCAGCAGCAAGGACAGTCCCCACCAAGAGACCCAGTACTTC. Translating gives CASSKDSPHQETQYF.

This clonotype is categorized as medium-sized (0.01 to 0.1%). The V gene is TRBV20-1, the J gene TRBJ1-6; no firm D call. The germline V and J ends were trimmed by 1 base and 5 bases, with 6 bases remaining between them. This CDR3 is 13 amino acids long. Germline V CDR1 and CDR2: DFQATT, SNEGSKA (reference sequence). CDR3 loop: CSARAENNSPLHF. The CDR3 coding sequence is TGCAGTGCTAGAGCAGAGAATAATTCACCCCTCCACTTT.

Sample share makes this clonotype large. The chain links TRBV27 to TRBJ2-5, with 8 bases matching TRBD2. Germline values: CDR1 MNHEY, CDR2 SMNVEV (reference sequence). This CDR3 comprises 15 residues. Trimming cost V 2 bases and J 5 bases; bases outside gene matches: 7. The DNA of the CDR3 is TGTGCCAGCAGTTTAAACGGGGGGGCCTGGGAGACCCAGTACTTC. Protein sequence: CASSLNGGAWETQYF.

This clonotype was counted only a few times. The rearrangement links TRBV6-4 to TRBJ2-2, with D possibly TRBD1 on 6 matching bases. The V end lost 6 bases, the J end lost 5 bases, and 13 bases lay between the germline ends. The CDR3 extends over 14 amino acids. Germline CDR1 reads MRHNA; CDR2 reads SNTAGT. The CDR3 sequence: CASSGTPGTGELFF. The DNA of the CDR3 is TGTGCCAGCAGCGGGACACCGGGGACCGGGGAGCTGTTTTTT.

V usage is TRBV12-3 or TRBV12-4 and J usage is TRBJ1-4; tentative D call: TRBD1 (6 bases). Trimming took off 4 bases at V and 10 bases at J, with 22 bases between the two ends. The CDR3 loop spans 16 amino acids. This chain's CDR3 is CASSSPKPHGRGKLFF. In DNA, the CDR3 is TGTGCCAGCAGTTCCCCGAAACCCCATGGCAGGGGAAAACTGTTTTTT.

The V call is TRBV7-8, the J call TRBJ1-1; D remains ambiguous. The CDR3 has 13 residues. Trimming cost V 1 base and J 5 bases, with 8 bases left between them. The germline V gene has CDR1 SGHVS and CDR2 FQNEAQ. The CDR3 nucleotides are TGTGCCAGCAGCTTAGGTATACCGACTGAAGCTTTCTTT. Its protein is CASSLGIPTEAFF.